This T cell receptor (beta chain) emerged from a study of patients and donors after allogeneic stem cell transplantation. This clonotype came up a few times. TCRdb recomputed calls from the RT-PCR reads with MiXCR, one row per CDR3 protein. Found here are approximately 200,000 distinct CDR3 sequences, 40% to 45% of them singletons; the top ten hold 33%. This sequence was found in a human donor who was either an allogeneic HSCT recipient or a stem cell or donor lymphocyte infusion donor (not recorded which). It is not recorded whose cells these are; they may come from a transplant donor. Sequenced material: blood, either unsorted or a sorted T cell fraction (not recorded which).

The CDR3 nucleotides read TGCGCCAGCAGCCAAGAAACCGGGCCAGGACTTAACTATGGCTACACCTTC. Translation gives CASSQETGPGLNYGYTF. This chain joins TRBV4-3 and TRBJ1-2, with D hard to call. The CDR3 spans 17 residues. Per the germline V gene, CDR1 is LGHNA and CDR2 is YSLEER. V lost 0 bases and J lost 1, with 15 bases in between.